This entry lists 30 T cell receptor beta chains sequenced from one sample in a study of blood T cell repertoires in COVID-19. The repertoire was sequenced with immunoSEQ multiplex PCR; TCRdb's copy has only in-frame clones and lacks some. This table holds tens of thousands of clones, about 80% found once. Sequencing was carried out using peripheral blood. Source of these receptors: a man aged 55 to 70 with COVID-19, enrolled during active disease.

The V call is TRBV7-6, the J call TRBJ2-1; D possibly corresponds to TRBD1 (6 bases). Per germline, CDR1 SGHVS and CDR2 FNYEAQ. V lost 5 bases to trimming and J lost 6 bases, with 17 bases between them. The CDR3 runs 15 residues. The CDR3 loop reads CASSPSRIGGNEQFF. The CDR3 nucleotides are TGTGCCAGCAGCCCCTCACGGATAGGGGGCAATGAGCAGTTCTTC.

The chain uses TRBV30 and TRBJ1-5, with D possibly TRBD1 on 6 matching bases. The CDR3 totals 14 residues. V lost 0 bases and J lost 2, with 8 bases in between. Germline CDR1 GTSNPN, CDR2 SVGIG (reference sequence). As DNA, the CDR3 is TGTGCCTGGAGTGTTAAGGGGGGCAATCAGCCCCAGCATTTT. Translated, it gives CAWSVKGGNQPQHF.

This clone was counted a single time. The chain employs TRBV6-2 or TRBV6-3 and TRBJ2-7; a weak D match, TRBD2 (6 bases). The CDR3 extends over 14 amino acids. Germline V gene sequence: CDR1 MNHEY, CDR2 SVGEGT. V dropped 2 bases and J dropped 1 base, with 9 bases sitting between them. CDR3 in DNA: TGTGCCAGCAGTTACCCGGACTATTCCTACGAGCAGTACTTC. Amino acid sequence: CASSYPDYSYEQYF.

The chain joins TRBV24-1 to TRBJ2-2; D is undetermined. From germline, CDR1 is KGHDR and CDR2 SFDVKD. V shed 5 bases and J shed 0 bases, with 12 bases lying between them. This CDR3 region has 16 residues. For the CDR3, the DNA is TGTGCCACCAGTGCCCCTAAGAGGACGAACACCGGGGAGCTGTTTTTT. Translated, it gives CATSAPKRTNTGELFF.

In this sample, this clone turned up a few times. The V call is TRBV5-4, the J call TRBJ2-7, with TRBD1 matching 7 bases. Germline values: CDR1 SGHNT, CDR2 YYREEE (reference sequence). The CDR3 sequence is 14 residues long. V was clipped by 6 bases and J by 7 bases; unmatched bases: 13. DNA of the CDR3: TGTGCCAGCAACCGTCAGGGGGAGCTCAGGGAGCAGTACTTC. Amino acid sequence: CASNRQGELREQYF. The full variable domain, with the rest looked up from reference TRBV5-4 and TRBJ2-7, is ETGVTQSPTHLIKTRGQQVTLRCSSQSGHNTVSWYQQALGQGPQFIFQYYREEENGRGNFPPRFSGLQFPNYSSELNVNALELDDSALYLCASNRQGELREQYFGPGTRLTVT.

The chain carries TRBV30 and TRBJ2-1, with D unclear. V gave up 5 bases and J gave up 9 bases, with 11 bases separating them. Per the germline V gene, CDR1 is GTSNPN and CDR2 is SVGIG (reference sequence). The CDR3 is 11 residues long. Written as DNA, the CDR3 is TGTGCCTGGGGCCCTCGTAGTGAGCAGTTCTTC. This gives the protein CAWGPRSEQFF.

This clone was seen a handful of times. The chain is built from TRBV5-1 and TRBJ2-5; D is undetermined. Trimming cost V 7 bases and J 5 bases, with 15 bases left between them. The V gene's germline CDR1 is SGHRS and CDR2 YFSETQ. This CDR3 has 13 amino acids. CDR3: CASEKNPGETQYF. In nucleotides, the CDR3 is TGCGCCAGCGAAAAAAACCCCGGGGAGACCCAGTACTTC. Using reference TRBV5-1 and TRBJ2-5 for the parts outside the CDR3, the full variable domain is KAGVTQTPRYLIKTRGQQVTLSCSPISGHRSVSWYQQTPGQGLQFLFEYFSETQRNKGNFPGRFSGRQFSNSRSEMNVSTLELGDSALYLCASEKNPGETQYFGPGTRLLVL.

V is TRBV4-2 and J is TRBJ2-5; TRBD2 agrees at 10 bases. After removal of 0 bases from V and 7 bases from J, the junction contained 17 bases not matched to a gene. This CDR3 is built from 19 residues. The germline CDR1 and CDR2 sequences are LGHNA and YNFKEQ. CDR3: CASSQDVVSGGFTGGTQYF. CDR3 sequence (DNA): TGTGCCAGCAGCCAAGATGTAGTTAGCGGGGGGTTCACGGGCGGGACCCAGTACTTC.

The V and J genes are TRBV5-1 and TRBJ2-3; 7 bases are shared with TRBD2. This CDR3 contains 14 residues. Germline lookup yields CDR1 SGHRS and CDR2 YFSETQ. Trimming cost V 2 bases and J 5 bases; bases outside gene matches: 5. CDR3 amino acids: CASSFAGAGDTQYF. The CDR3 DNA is TGCGCCAGCAGCTTTGCGGGAGCTGGAGATACGCAGTATTTT.

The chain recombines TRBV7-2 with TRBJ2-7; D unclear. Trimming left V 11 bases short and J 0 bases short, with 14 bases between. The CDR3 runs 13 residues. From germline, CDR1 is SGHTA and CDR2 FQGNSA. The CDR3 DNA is TGTGCCTCATCTCTAGTCTACTCCTACGAGCAGTACTTC. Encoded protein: CASSLVYSYEQYF.

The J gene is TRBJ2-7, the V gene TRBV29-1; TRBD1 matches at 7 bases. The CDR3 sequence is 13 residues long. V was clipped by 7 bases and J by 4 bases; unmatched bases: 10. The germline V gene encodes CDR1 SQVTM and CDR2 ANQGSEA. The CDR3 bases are TGCAGCGGTCTTCCCCGGACAGGTTACGAGCAGTACTTC. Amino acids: CSGLPRTGYEQYF.

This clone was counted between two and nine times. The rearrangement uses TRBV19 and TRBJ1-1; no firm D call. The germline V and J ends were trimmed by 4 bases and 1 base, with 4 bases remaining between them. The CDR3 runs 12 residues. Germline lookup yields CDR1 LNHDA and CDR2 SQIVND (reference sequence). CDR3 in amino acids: CASSTGNTEAFF. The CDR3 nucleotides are TGTGCCAGTAGTACAGGGAACACTGAAGCTTTCTTT.

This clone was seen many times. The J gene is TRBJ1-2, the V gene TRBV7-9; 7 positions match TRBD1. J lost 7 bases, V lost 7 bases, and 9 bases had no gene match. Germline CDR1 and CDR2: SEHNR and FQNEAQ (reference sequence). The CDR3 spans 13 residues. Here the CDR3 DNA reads TGTGCCAGCACCGCACAGGGGAATTCTGGCTACACCTTC. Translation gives CASTAQGNSGYTF.

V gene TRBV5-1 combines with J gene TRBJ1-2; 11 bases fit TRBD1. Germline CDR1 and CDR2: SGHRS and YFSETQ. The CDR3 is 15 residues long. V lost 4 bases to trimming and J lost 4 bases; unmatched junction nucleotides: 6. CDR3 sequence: CASSATGQGGYGYTF. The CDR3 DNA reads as TGCGCCAGCAGCGCAACGGGACAGGGGGGCTATGGCTACACCTTC.

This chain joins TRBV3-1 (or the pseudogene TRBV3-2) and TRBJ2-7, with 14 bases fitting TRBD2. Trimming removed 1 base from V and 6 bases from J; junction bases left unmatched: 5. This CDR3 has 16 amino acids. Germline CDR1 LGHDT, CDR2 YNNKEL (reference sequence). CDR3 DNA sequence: TGTGCCAGCAGCCAAGGGGGACTAGCGGGAGCAGGCGAGCAGTACTTC. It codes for CASSQGGLAGAGEQYF.

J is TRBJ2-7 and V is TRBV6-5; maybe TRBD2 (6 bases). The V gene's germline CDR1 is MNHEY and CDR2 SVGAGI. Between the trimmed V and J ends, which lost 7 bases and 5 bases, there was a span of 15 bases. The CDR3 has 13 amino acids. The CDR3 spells CASTPPGEDEQYF. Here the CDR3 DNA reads TGTGCCAGCACCCCTCCGGGGGAGGACGAGCAGTACTTC.

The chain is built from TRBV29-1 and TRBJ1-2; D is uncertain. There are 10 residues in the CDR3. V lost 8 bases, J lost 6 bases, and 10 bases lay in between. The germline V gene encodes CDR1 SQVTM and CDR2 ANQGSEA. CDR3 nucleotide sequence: TGCAGCCCTATACGAGATGGCTACACCTTC. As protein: CSPIRDGYTF.

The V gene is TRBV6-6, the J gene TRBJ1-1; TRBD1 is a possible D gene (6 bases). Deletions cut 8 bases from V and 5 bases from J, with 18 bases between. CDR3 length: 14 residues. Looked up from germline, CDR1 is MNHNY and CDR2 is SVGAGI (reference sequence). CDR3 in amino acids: CASGEPRGGTEAFF. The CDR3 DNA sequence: TGTGCCAGCGGCGAGCCCAGGGGAGGGACTGAAGCTTTCTTT.

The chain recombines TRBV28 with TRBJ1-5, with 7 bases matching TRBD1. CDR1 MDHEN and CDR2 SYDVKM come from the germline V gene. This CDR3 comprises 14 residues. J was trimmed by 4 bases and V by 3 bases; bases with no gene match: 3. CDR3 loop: CASSLPQGNQPQHF. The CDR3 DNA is TGTGCCAGCAGTTTGCCACAGGGGAATCAGCCCCAGCATTTT.

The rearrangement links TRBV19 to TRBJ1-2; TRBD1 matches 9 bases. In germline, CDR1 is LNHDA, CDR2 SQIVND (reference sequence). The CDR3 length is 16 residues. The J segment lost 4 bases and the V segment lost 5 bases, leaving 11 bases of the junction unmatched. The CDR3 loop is CASSSPPGTGSYGYTF. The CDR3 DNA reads TGTGCCAGTAGTTCCCCCCCCGGGACAGGGTCCTATGGCTACACCTTC. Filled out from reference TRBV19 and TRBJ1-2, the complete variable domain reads DGGITQSPKYLFRKEGQNVTLSCEQNLNHDAMYWYRQDPGQGLRLIYYSQIVNDFQKGDIAEGYSVSREKKESFPLTVTSAQKNPTAFYLCASSSPPGTGSYGYTFGSGTRLTVV.

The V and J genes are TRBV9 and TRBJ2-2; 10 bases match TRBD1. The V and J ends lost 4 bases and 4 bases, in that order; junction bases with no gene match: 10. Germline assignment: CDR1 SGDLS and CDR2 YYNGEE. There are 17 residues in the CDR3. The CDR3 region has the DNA TGTGCCAGCAGCCCGAGAGTCGGACAGGGGGTCACCGGGGAGCTGTTTTTT. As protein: CASSPRVGQGVTGELFF.

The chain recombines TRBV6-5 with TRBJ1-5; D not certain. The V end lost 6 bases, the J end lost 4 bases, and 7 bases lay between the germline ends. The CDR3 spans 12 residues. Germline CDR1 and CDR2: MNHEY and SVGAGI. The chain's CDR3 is CASRANNQPQHF. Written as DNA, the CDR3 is TGTGCCAGCAGGGCCAATAATCAGCCCCAGCATTTT.

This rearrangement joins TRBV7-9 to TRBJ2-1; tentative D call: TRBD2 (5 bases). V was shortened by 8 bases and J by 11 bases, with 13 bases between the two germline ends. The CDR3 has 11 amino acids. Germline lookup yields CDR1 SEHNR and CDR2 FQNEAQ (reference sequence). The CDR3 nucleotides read TGTGCCAGCGGACCTTCTAGCAAGCAGTTCTTC. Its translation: CASGPSSKQFF.

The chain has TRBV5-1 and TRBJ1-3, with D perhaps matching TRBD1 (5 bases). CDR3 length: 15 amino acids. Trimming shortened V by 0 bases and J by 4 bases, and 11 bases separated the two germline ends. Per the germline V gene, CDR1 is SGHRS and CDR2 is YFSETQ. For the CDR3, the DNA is TGCGCCAGCAGCTTGGAAGTAGGGGCCGGAAACACCATATATTTT. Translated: CASSLEVGAGNTIYF. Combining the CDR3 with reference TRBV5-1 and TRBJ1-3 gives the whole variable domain KAGVTQTPRYLIKTRGQQVTLSCSPISGHRSVSWYQQTPGQGLQFLFEYFSETQRNKGNFPGRFSGRQFSNSRSEMNVSTLELGDSALYLCASSLEVGAGNTIYFGEGSWLTVV.

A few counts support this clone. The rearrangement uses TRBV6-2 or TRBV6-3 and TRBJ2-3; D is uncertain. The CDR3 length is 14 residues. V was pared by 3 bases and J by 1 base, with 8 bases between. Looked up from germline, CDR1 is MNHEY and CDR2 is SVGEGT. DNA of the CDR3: TGTGCCAGCAGTTATTTGTCAGGCACAGATACGCAGTATTTT. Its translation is CASSYLSGTDTQYF.

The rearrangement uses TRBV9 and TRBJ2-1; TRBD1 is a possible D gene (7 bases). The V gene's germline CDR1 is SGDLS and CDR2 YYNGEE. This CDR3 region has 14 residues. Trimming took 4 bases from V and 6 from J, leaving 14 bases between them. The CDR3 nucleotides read TGTGCCAGCAGCCCAAGACAGGGAGGCAATGAGCAGTTCTTC. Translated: CASSPRQGGNEQFF.

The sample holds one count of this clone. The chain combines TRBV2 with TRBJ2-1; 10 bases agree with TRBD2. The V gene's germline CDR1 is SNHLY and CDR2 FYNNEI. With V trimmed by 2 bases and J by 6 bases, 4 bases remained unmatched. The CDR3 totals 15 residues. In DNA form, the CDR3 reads TGTGCCAGCAGTGAACTGCCTAGCGGGGGCAATGAGCAGTTCTTC. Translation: CASSELPSGGNEQFF.

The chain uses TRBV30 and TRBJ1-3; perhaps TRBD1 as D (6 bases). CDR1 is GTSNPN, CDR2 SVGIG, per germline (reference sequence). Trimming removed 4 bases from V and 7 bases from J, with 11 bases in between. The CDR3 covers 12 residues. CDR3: CAWKAQGNTIYF. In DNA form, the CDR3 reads TGTGCCTGGAAAGCCCAGGGGAACACCATATATTTT.

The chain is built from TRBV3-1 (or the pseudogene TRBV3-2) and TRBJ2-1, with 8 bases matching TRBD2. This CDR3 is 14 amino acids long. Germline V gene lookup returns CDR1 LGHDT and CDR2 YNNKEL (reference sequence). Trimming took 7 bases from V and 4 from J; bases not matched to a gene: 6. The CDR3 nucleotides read TGTGCCAGCAAACGGCGGGGGGATTACAATGAGCAGTTCTTC. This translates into CASKRRGDYNEQFF.

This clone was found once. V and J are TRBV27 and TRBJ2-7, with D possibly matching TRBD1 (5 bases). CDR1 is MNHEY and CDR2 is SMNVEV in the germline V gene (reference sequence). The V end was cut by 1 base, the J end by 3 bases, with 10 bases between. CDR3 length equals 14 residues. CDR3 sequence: CASSLFQGNYEQYF. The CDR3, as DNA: TGTGCCAGCAGTTTATTCCAGGGCAACTACGAGCAGTACTTC.